Below, 22 T cell receptor beta chains from the same sample are listed, as sequenced in a study of blood T cells in healthy people across ages. Combining a sample-barcoded 5' primer with a J-beta primer mix, a second PCR ran for roughly 7 to 12 cycles. TCRdb itself ran the 5' RACE reads through MiXCR, one entry per CDR3 protein. Among about 670,000 distinct CDR3 sequences, roughly half were seen once, and the ten largest hold roughly 13%. The sample was blood. The source is a woman older than 75 in good health.

The chain has TRBV29-1 and TRBJ2-4; perhaps TRBD1 as D (6 bases). CDR3 length: 16 residues. Germline CDR1 is SQVTM and CDR2 is ANQGSEA. The V end was cut by 4 bases, the J end by 0 bases, with 16 bases between. The CDR3 spells CSVVPGGNLAKNIQYF. CDR3 nucleotides: TGCAGCGTTGTACCTGGGGGCAACCTAGCCAAAAACATTCAGTACTTC.

The chain uses TRBV12-3 or TRBV12-4 and TRBJ1-2, with 7 nucleotides matching TRBD1. With V trimmed by 6 bases and J by 1 base, 8 bases remained unmatched. The CDR3 contains 15 residues. CDR3 residues: CASRATGVHNYGYTF. The DNA of the CDR3 is TGTGCCAGCAGAGCAACAGGGGTCCATAACTATGGCTACACCTTC.

The chain combines TRBV2 with TRBJ1-4; 7 bases are a match to TRBD1. The germline CDR1 and CDR2 sequences are SNHLY and FYNNEI. The CDR3 spans 12 residues. V lost 3 bases and J lost 8; bases outside the gene matches: 0. The CDR3 reads CASSEGQEKLFF. CDR3 bases: TGTGCCAGCAGTGAGGGACAGGAAAAACTGTTTTTT.

This chain links TRBV24-1 with TRBJ2-3, with TRBD1 as a possible D gene (5 bases). The ends were cut back, 0 bases at V and 4 bases at J, with 10 bases in the middle. The CDR3 spans 15 residues. Germline V lookup: CDR1 KGHDR, CDR2 SFDVKD. Here the CDR3 DNA reads TGTGCCACCAGTGATTTGTTAGGGGCCGCAGATACGCAGTATTTT. Translated: CATSDLLGAADTQYF.

CDR3 in amino acids: CSVPDPRVGYGYTF. The CDR3 DNA follows: TGCAGCGTTCCAGACCCTCGCGTCGGGTATGGCTACACCTTC. This sequence joins TRBV29-1 and TRBJ1-2; D is unresolved. V was shortened by 5 bases and J by 5 bases, with 18 bases between the two germline ends. There are 14 residues in the CDR3. The germline gives CDR1 SQVTM, CDR2 ANQGSEA.

The chain links TRBV7-9 to TRBJ1-6, with no clear D. This CDR3 is 13 amino acids long. Germline V gene data show CDR1 as SEHNR and CDR2 as FQNEAQ (reference sequence). Trimming left V 5 bases short and J 4 bases short, with 6 bases between. The CDR3 here is CASSVQYNSPLHF. In DNA, the CDR3 is TGTGCCAGCAGCGTACAGTATAATTCACCCCTCCACTTT.

This clonotype was seen ten or more times. V is TRBV24-1 and J is TRBJ2-1, with 14 bases aligning to TRBD2. Per germline, CDR1 KGHDR and CDR2 SFDVKD. The V and J ends lost 3 bases and 6 bases, in that order; junction bases with no gene match: 6. CDR3 size: 17 residues. This CDR3 is CATSDPMTSGRGNEQFF. The CDR3, as DNA: TGTGCCACCAGTGATCCAATGACTAGCGGGAGGGGCAATGAGCAGTTCTTC.

For this clonotype: Given a much more abundant clone one base away, this may be a read error. The chain couples TRBV29-1 to TRBJ2-1; D may be TRBD2 (6 bases). The DNA end is a closer match to TRBJ2-7, so the J assignment may be wrong. The CDR3 has 13 residues. Germline values: CDR1 SQVTM, CDR2 ANQGSEA. The chain's CDR3 is CSAVRDPNNEQYF. The DNA of the CDR3 is TGCAGCGCCGTGCGGGACCCCAACAATGAGCAGTACTTC.

This chain uses TRBV5-1 with TRBJ2-1; 10 nucleotides agree with TRBD2. The germline V gene encodes CDR1 SGHRS and CDR2 YFSETQ. V dropped 3 bases and J dropped 3; count of bases not matched to a gene: 18. The CDR3 has 20 amino acids. The CDR3 loop reads CASSYSPGLAPIGSYNEQFF. The CDR3 DNA sequence: TGCGCCAGCAGCTATTCTCCGGGACTAGCGCCCATAGGGAGCTACAATGAGCAGTTCTTC.

The table lists this clonotype with many counts. CDR3 region: CASSNNLPGQGSFF. As DNA, the CDR3 is TGTGCCAGCAGCAATAATCTCCCGGGACAGGGCTCGTTCTTC. This sequence joins TRBV3-1 and TRBJ2-1; 9 positions match TRBD1. Germline values: CDR1 LGHDT, CDR2 YNNKEL (reference sequence). CDR3 length equals 14 residues. The ends lost 5 bases at V and 15 bases at J; junction bases unmatched: 14.

This clonotype was observed a single time. Given a much more abundant clone one base away, this may be a read error. The chain couples TRBV7-2 to TRBJ2-1; 7 bases are a match to TRBD2. CDR3 length: 13 residues. Germline CDR1 and CDR2: SGHTA and FQGNSA. This chain's CDR3 is CASSNRGEFERFF. As DNA, the CDR3 is TGTGCCAGCAGCAACCGGGGGGAATTTGAGCGGTTCTTC. The whole variable domain, remainder taken from reference TRBV7-2 and TRBJ2-1, is GAGVSQSPSNKVTEKGKDVELRCDPISGHTALYWYRQSLGQGLEFLIYFQGNSAPDKSGLPSDRFSAERTGGSVSTLTIQRTQQEDSAVYLCASSNRGEFERFFGPGTRLTVL.

This clonotype showed up many times. The V and J genes are TRBV5-1 and TRBJ2-4; 8 positions agree with TRBD2. This CDR3 has 15 amino acids. Germline CDR1 and CDR2: SGHRS and YFSETQ. The V gene end was trimmed by 3 bases and the J gene end by 1 base; junction bases not matched to a gene: 3. The CDR3 DNA reads TGCGCCAGCAGCTCCGGGGGGGCTGCCAAAAACATTCAGTACTTC. This encodes CASSSGGAAKNIQYF.

The rearrangement uses TRBV29-1 and TRBJ2-3, with 8 bases that match TRBD2. The length of the CDR3 is 12 residues. Trimming at V came to 6 bases and at J to 6 bases, leaving 5 bases not matched to a gene. Germline CDR1 is SQVTM and CDR2 is ANQGSEA. CDR3 sequence reads: CSVAGTRDTQYF. In DNA, the CDR3 is TGCAGCGTCGCCGGGACTAGGGATACGCAGTATTTT.

The chain joins TRBV6-6 to TRBJ1-1, with 7 nucleotides matching TRBD1. The CDR3 is 14 amino acids. Per germline, CDR1 MNHNY and CDR2 SVGAGI (reference sequence). After removal of 2 bases from V and 6 bases from J, the junction contained 6 bases not matched to a gene. CDR3 loop: CASSYEYRGSEAFF. As DNA, the CDR3 is TGTGCCAGCAGTTACGAGTACAGGGGCTCTGAAGCTTTCTTT.

The chain has TRBV7-2 and TRBJ2-3; 12 nucleotides line up with TRBD2. The CDR3 loop spans 14 amino acids. CDR1 and CDR2 (germline): SGHTA, FQGNSA. The ends lost 3 bases at V and 6 bases at J; junction bases unmatched: 1. The CDR3: CASSFTSGGDTQYF. The CDR3 coding sequence is TGTGCCAGCAGCTTTACTAGCGGGGGGGATACGCAGTATTTT. The variable domain in full, with the rest retrieved from reference TRBV7-2 and TRBJ2-3, is GAGVSQSPSNKVTEKGKDVELRCDPISGHTALYWYRQSLGQGLEFLIYFQGNSAPDKSGLPSDRFSAERTGGSVSTLTIQRTQQEDSAVYLCASSFTSGGDTQYFGPGTRLTVL.

This clonotype has just a few counts. The rearrangement joins TRBV6-1 to TRBJ2-2, with TRBD1 identical over 8 bases. CDR3 length: 13 amino acids. Germline CDR1 reads MNHNS; CDR2 reads SASEGT. The V gene end was trimmed by 4 bases and the J gene end by 8 bases; junction bases not matched to a gene: 3. The CDR3 sequence: CASSVDRGGELFF. The CDR3 DNA sequence: TGTGCCAGCAGTGTCGACAGGGGAGGGGAGCTGTTTTTT.

This clonotype has only one observation. This chain joins TRBV4-1 and TRBJ2-4; the D gene is possibly TRBD2 (5 bases). V lost 1 base to trimming and J lost 12 bases, with 13 bases between them. In germline, CDR1 is MGHRA, CDR2 YSYEKL. This CDR3 is built from 13 residues. The CDR3 spells CASSQARSGTQYF. The CDR3 coding sequence is TGCGCCAGCAGCCAAGCGAGGAGCGGAACTCAGTACTTC.

Comments on this clonotype: A single base separates this from a much larger clone, so it may be a read error. The chain links TRBV27 to TRBJ2-1; 7 positions match TRBD2. The CDR3 is made up of 15 amino acids. The germline gives CDR1 MNHEY, CDR2 SMNVEV (reference sequence). V dropped 2 bases and J dropped 3; count of bases not matched to a gene: 4. CDR3 in amino acids: CASSLPRGSYNEQFF. The CDR3 DNA is TGTGCCAGCAGTTTACCTCGCGGGAGCTACAATGAGCAGTTCTTC.

The V and J genes are TRBV7-8 and TRBJ1-2; maybe TRBD1 (5 bases). From germline, CDR1 is SGHVS and CDR2 FQNEAQ. V was pared by 5 bases and J by 0 bases, with 13 bases between. CDR3 size: 15 residues. The CDR3 nucleotides read TGTGCCAGCAGCCTAACGACAGCAGCTAACTATGGCTACACCTTC. It specifies CASSLTTAANYGYTF.

The chain uses TRBV28 and TRBJ2-1; 16 bases agree with TRBD2. Germline lookup yields CDR1 MDHEN and CDR2 SYDVKM. The CDR3 runs to 18 residues. Germline trimming cut 3 bases from V and 7 bases from J; bases unmatched to any gene: 9. CDR3 sequence: CASSLGTSGRALRNEQFF. For the CDR3, the DNA is TGTGCCAGCAGTTTGGGGACTAGCGGGAGGGCCCTTAGGAATGAGCAGTTCTTC.

This clonotype was seen ten or more times. V is TRBV20-1 and J is TRBJ2-7; the D is unclear. The CDR3 consists of 13 residues. Trimming cost V 3 bases and J 6 bases, with 15 bases left between them. Per the germline V gene, CDR1 is DFQATT and CDR2 is SNEGSKA (reference sequence). CDR3 sequence: CSASGHSVGEQYF. The CDR3 DNA reads TGCAGTGCTAGCGGGCACAGCGTTGGCGAGCAGTACTTC.

This rearrangement joins TRBV5-1 to TRBJ1-1, with D tentatively TRBD1 (6 bases). The CDR3 covers 14 residues. V lost 4 bases and J lost 2, with 12 bases in between. Germline V gene sequence: CDR1 SGHRS, CDR2 YFSETQ. CDR3 residues: CASSPGTSNTEAFF. Here the CDR3 DNA reads TGCGCCAGCAGCCCCGGGACAAGTAACACTGAAGCTTTCTTT.